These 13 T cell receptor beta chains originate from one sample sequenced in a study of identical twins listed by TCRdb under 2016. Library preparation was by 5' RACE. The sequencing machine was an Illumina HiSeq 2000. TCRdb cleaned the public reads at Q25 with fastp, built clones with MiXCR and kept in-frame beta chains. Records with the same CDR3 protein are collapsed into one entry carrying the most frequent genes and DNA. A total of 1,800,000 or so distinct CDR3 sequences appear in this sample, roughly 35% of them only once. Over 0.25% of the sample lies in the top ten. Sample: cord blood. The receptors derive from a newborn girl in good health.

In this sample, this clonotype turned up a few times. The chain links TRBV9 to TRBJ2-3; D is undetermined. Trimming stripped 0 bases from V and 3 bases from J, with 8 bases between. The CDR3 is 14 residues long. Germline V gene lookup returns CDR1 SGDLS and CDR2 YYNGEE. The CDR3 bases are TGTGCCAGCAGCGTAGAGAGCTGGACAGATACGCAGTATTTT. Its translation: CASSVESWTDTQYF.

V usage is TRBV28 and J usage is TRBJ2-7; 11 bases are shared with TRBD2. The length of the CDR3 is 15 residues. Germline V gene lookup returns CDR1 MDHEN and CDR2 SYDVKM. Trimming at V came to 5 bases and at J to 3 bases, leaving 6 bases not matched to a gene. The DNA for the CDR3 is TGTGCCAGCAGTAGCCACGGACTAGCGGGCTACGAGCAGTACTTC. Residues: CASSSHGLAGYEQYF.

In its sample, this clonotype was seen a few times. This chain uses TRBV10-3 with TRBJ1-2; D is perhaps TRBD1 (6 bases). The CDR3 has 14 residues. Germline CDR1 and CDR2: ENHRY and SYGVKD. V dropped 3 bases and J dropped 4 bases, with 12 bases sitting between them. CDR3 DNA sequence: TGTGCCATCAGTGATACAGGGTTGAGCTATGGCTACACCTTC. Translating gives CAISDTGLSYGYTF.

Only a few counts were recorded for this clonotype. CDR3: CASRWTSGRYNEQFF. CDR3 coding DNA: TGTGCCAGCAGGTGGACTAGCGGGAGATACAATGAGCAGTTCTTC. The V and J genes are TRBV6-1 and TRBJ2-1; 13 bases match TRBD2. The CDR3 has 15 amino acids. The germline V gene encodes CDR1 MNHNS and CDR2 SASEGT. The ends lost 6 bases at V and 4 bases at J; junction bases unmatched: 3.

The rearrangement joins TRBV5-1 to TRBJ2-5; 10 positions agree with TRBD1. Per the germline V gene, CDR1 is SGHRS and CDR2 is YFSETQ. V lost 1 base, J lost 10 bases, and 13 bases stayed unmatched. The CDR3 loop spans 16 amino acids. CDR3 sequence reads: CASSLTSGQGTRYQYF. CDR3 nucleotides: TGCGCCAGCAGCTTGACCTCGGGACAGGGGACCCGTTACCAGTACTTC.

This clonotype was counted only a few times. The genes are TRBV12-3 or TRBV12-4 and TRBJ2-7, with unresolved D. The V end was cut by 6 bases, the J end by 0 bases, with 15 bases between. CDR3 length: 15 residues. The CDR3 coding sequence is TGTGCCAGCAGCCCAGGATTCCGCGGCTCCTACGAGCAGTACTTC. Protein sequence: CASSPGFRGSYEQYF.

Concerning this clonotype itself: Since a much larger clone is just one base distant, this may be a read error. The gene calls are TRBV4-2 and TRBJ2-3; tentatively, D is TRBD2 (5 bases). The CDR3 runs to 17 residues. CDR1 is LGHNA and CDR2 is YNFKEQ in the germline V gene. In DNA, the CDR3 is TGTGCCAGCAGCCAAGGGTCAGACGGGGATTACACAGATACGCGGTATTTT. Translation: CASSQGSDGDYTDTRYF.

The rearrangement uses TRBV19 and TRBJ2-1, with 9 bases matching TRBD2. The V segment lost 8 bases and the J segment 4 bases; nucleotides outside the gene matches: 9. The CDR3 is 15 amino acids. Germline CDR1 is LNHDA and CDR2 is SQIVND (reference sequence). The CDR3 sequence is CASARVAGVYNEQFF. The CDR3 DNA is TGTGCCAGTGCTCGGGTAGCGGGGGTTTACAATGAGCAGTTCTTC. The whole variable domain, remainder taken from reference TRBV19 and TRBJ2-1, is DGGITQSPKYLFRKEGQNVTLSCEQNLNHDAMYWYRQDPGQGLRLIYYSQIVNDFQKGDIAEGYSVSREKKESFPLTVTSAQKNPTAFYLCASARVAGVYNEQFFGPGTRLTVL.

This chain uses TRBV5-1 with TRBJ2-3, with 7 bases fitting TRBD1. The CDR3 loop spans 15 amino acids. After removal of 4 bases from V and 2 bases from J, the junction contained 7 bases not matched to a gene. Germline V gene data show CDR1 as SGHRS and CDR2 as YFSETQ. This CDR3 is CASSPTGTTTDTQYF. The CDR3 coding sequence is TGCGCCAGCAGCCCGACAGGGACCACCACAGATACGCAGTATTTT.

The CDR3: CASSDKGGHEQFF. The CDR3, as DNA: TGTGCCAGCAGTGATAAGGGAGGGCATGAGCAGTTCTTC. The chain is built from TRBV6-1 and TRBJ2-1; 7 nucleotides agree with TRBD2. This CDR3 has 13 residues. CDR1 is MNHNS and CDR2 is SASEGT in the germline V gene. V dropped 3 bases and J dropped 8; count of bases not matched to a gene: 4.

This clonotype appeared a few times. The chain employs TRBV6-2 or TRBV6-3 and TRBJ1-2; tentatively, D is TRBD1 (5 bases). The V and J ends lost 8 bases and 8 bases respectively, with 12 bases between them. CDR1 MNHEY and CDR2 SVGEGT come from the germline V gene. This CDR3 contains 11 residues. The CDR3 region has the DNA TGTGCCAGCGGTAGGGGCCGCGGCTACACCTTC. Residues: CASGRGRGYTF.

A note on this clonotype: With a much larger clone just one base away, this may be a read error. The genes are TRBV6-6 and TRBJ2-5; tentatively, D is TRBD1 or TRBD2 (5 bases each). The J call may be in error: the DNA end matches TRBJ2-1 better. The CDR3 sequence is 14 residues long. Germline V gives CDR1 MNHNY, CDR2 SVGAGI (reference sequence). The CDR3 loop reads CAIKRGGNQETQFF. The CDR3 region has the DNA TGTGCCATAAAACGGGGCGGAAATCAAGAGACCCAGTTCTTC.

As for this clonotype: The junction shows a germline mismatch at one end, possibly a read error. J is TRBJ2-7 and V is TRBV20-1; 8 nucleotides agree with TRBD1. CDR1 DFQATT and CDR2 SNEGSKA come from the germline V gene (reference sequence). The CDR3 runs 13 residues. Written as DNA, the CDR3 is TGCAGTGCCCCGGACAGGGTCTCCTACGAGCGGTACTTC. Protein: CSAPDRVSYERYF.